This TCR beta chain came from a study of cytomegalovirus exposure and HLA in healthy donors. At the level of the study: An earlier analysis found fewer than 140 million unique TCR beta sequences from 200 million or so T cells. Study-wide results and caveats: The HLA-A and HLA-B alleles of most subjects were reportedly predicted accurately from TCR beta sequences. According to a later analysis, donors in an Asian-associated ancestry cluster reportedly had fewer N-insertions than the approximately 670-donor mean. TRBV6-2, TRBV6-3 and some other V segments were unresolvable in 87-base-pair reads.

PCR used 60 Vbeta primers and 13 Jbeta primers. Sequenced by immunoSEQ multiplex PCR; TCRdb stores in-frame clones only, minus some. The repertoire holds approximately 170,000 clones, around 80% seen once, with just under 5% in the top ten. J lost 5 bases, V lost 3 bases, and 11 bases had no gene match. The germline V gene has CDR1 KGHSH and CDR2 LQKENI. The CDR3 has 16 amino acids. Details on this clone: What it recognizes is unknown.

The rearrangement uses TRBV18 and TRBJ2-7; 9 bases align to TRBD1. Sequencing was carried out using PBMCs. The TCR originated in a male donor in good health and CMV-seronegative. The CDR3 nucleotides read TGTGCCAGCTCACCCTTACCCGGGACAGGGATCCACGAGCAGTACTTC. Translating gives CASSPLPGTGIHEQYF.